The next 12 T cell receptor beta chains were all read from a single sample in a study of blood T cell repertoires in COVID-19. Profiling relied on immunoSEQ multiplex PCR, and the TCRdb table lists in-frame clones only, not all of them. The data show a few hundred thousand clones, with just under 90% seen just once and less than 2% held by the top ten. The material sequenced was PBMCs or T cells enriched from blood (not recorded which). The receptors were sampled from a woman aged 25 to 45 who had recovered from COVID-19.

J is TRBJ2-5 and V is TRBV24-1; D is perhaps TRBD1 (6 bases). This CDR3 comprises 12 residues. V gave up 5 bases and J gave up 3 bases, with 6 bases separating them. Germline CDR1 reads KGHDR; CDR2 reads SFDVKD. The CDR3 reads CATSAGEETQYF. The CDR3 nucleotides read TGTGCCACCAGTGCAGGGGAAGAGACCCAGTACTTC.

The chain links TRBV27 to TRBJ1-4; TRBD1 agrees at 10 bases. Germline trimming cut 5 bases from V and 8 bases from J; bases unmatched to any gene: 8. This CDR3 region has 15 residues. In germline, CDR1 is MNHEY, CDR2 SMNVEV (reference sequence). CDR3 bases: TGTGCCAGCAGTCTTGGGACAGGGGCTGGGGAAAAACTGTTTTTT. Translated: CASSLGTGAGEKLFF.

The chain uses TRBV11-1 and TRBJ2-7; TRBD1 matches 10 bases. This CDR3 comprises 15 residues. CDR1 and CDR2 from the germline V gene are SGHAT and FQDESV (reference sequence). V dropped 5 bases and J dropped 6; count of bases not matched to a gene: 10. CDR3 coding DNA: TGTGCCAGCAGCCTCATAGGACAGGGGGGTCTCGAGCAGTACTTC. It translates to CASSLIGQGGLEQYF.

The genes are TRBV25-1 and TRBJ1-4; D may be TRBD1 (6 bases). Germline V lookup: CDR1 MGHDK, CDR2 SYGVNS. This CDR3 comprises 12 residues. V dropped 5 bases and J dropped 12 bases, with 13 bases sitting between them. Here the CDR3 reads CASSSLGGELFF. The CDR3 nucleotides read TGTGCCAGCAGTTCCTTAGGGGGGGAACTGTTTTTT.

The gene calls are TRBV5-1 and TRBJ2-3; 11 positions agree with TRBD2. The CDR3 totals 14 residues. Germline-derived CDR1 and CDR2 are SGHRS and YFSETQ. V trimming: 4 bases; J trimming: 5 bases; junction bases outside the gene matches: 3. In DNA form, the CDR3 reads TGCGCCAGCAGCGTGGGACTAGCGGTAGATACGCAGTATTTT. This translates into CASSVGLAVDTQYF. Combining the CDR3 with reference TRBV5-1 and TRBJ2-3 gives the whole variable domain KAGVTQTPRYLIKTRGQQVTLSCSPISGHRSVSWYQQTPGQGLQFLFEYFSETQRNKGNFPGRFSGRQFSNSRSEMNVSTLELGDSALYLCASSVGLAVDTQYFGPGTRLTVL.

In regard to this clone: No conserved phenylalanine or tryptophan is present at the end of the CDR3, so a read error is the likely explanation. Because the CDR3's place on the DNA is in doubt, the DNA is left out and the CDR3 is given as listed by TCRdb. This sequence joins TRBV28 and TRBJ1-2; TRBD1 is taken as the D call from the table, unchecked against the DNA. With termini counted, the CDR3 has 11 amino acids. The germline CDR1 and CDR2 sequences are MDHEN and SYDVKM. The CDR3 here is CASASGRQAVL.

V usage is TRBV7-2 and J usage is TRBJ2-2, with D tentatively TRBD2 (5 bases). The V gene's germline CDR1 is SGHTA and CDR2 FQGNSA. The V gene lost 1 base and the J gene lost 5 bases, with 11 bases spanning the gap. This CDR3 has 15 amino acids. CDR3 sequence (DNA): TGTGCCAGCAGCTTAGTTTCTAGAGGGACCGGGGAGCTGTTTTTT. This translates into CASSLVSRGTGELFF.

The chain uses TRBV19 and TRBJ2-1; TRBD2 matches 15 bases. The CDR3 contains 20 residues. Trimming cost V 6 bases and J 5 bases; bases outside gene matches: 17. Looked up from germline, CDR1 is LNHDA and CDR2 is SQIVND (reference sequence). The CDR3 region has the DNA TGTGCCAGTAGATCCGAGGGACTAGCGGGAGGCCGCTTCGCAAACAATGAGCAGTTCTTC. It specifies CASRSEGLAGGRFANNEQFF. Together with reference TRBV19 and TRBJ2-1, the CDR3 gives the full variable domain: DGGITQSPKYLFRKEGQNVTLSCEQNLNHDAMYWYRQDPGQGLRLIYYSQIVNDFQKGDIAEGYSVSREKKESFPLTVTSAQKNPTAFYLCASRSEGLAGGRFANNEQFFGPGTRLTVL.

This chain links TRBV20-1 with TRBJ2-7, with 8 bases that match TRBD1. The CDR3 contains 14 residues. CDR1 and CDR2 (germline): DFQATT, SNEGSKA (reference sequence). With V trimmed by 3 bases and J by 2 bases, 6 bases remained unmatched. For the CDR3, the DNA is TGCAGTGCTAGTCGACAGGGGCTGGCCTACGAGCAGTACTTC. It yields the protein CSASRQGLAYEQYF.

CDR3 sequence reads: CASSRRDSSLSGNTIYF. CDR3 nucleotides: TGTGCCAGCAGTCGCCGGGACAGCTCTTTATCTGGAAACACCATATATTTT. The chain is built from TRBV6-2 or TRBV6-3 and TRBJ1-3; 7 positions match TRBD1. Germline CDR1 is MNHEY and CDR2 is SVGEGT. The CDR3 covers 17 residues. Trimming at V came to 5 bases and at J to 1 base, leaving 11 bases not matched to a gene.

A remark on this clone: The sample holds other DNA sequences that translate to the same CDR3. The chain employs TRBV4-1 and TRBJ1-1; D perhaps matches TRBD1 (6 bases). Trimming removed 3 bases from V and 4 bases from J, with 12 bases in between. Germline V CDR1 and CDR2: MGHRA, YSYEKL. This CDR3 is 14 amino acids long. For the CDR3, the DNA is TGCGCCAGCAGCCATTCCCAGGGGCTCACTGAAGCTTTCTTT. It encodes CASSHSQGLTEAFF.

CDR3 nucleotide sequence: TGTGCCATCAGTACGGGGGTCTACGAGCAGTACTTC. Its translation is CAISTGVYEQYF. This chain links TRBV10-3 with TRBJ2-7; the D gene is possibly TRBD2 (6 bases). V was shortened by 5 bases and J by 3 bases, with 8 bases between the two germline ends. Germline V gives CDR1 ENHRY, CDR2 SYGVKD. CDR3 length: 12 residues.